This T cell receptor (beta chain) was documented in a study of response to subunit inactivated influenza vaccine. Points from the study as a whole: Authors suggested each seasonal flu vaccination may recruit only limited numbers of new T cells.

The germline CDR1 and CDR2 sequences are DFQATT and SNEGSKA (reference sequence). There are 14 residues in the CDR3. V dropped 1 base and J dropped 7; count of bases not matched to a gene: 6. TCRdb analysed the RT-PCR reads with MiXCR anew, one entry per CDR3 protein. Here the sample spans 650,000 or so distinct CDR3 sequences, approximately 15% being singletons. This clonotype was counted between two and nine times. Its antigen is undetermined. The gene calls are TRBV20-1 and TRBJ2-1; 8 bases match TRBD2. This TCR was recovered from a man aged 50-59 years who received an inactivated influenza vaccine. The specimen was PBMCs from blood, collected less than 15 days before vaccination. The CDR3 sequence: CSARVPGLDNEQFF. CDR3 nucleotides: TGCAGTGCTAGAGTTCCGGGACTAGATAATGAGCAGTTCTTC.